A selection of T cell receptor beta chains follows, all from one sample in a study of CD8+ T cells in alopecia areata. Sequencing was performed with immunoSEQ multiplex PCR; in TCRdb, only in-frame clones are kept and a portion is missing. The data show under 15,000 clones, with around 50% seen just once and roughly 13% held by the top ten. The sample taken for sequencing was skin. The receptors come from a human donor with alopecia areata. Both conserved end residues are part of each CDR3. A D gene is named only where the DNA matches it firmly. Clone size is not always given. Where it is, it says once, few, many or a class for expanded clones.

v_call	j_call	clone_size	d_call	cdr3_nt	cdr3_aa
TRBV4-1	TRBJ2-3	.	.	TGCGCCAGCAGCCAAGATTCCGGGCCAGATACGCAGTATTTT	CASSQDSGPDTQYF
TRBV9	TRBJ2-3	.	TRBD2	TGTGCCAGCGAGGAGCGGGAGGGGACAGATACGCAGTATTTT	CASEEREGTDTQYF
TRBV7-9	TRBJ2-1	few	.	TGTGCCTCAAATGGCTTGGCCAATGAGCAGTTCTTC	CASNGLANEQFF
TRBV27	TRBJ1-5	.	.	TGTGCCAGCAGTTCAAGAATGGGCAATCAGCCCCAGCATTTT	CASSSRMGNQPQHF
TRBV9	TRBJ2-3	.	TRBD2	TGCGCCAGCAGCGCGATACTAGCGGGCGAGACAGATACGCAGTATTTT	CASSAILAGETDTQYF
TRBV6-1	TRBJ2-4	few	.	TGTGCCAGCAGTGAACCCTCTGCGGGGTCCAAAAACATTCAGTACTTC	CASSEPSAGSKNIQYF
TRBV10-1	TRBJ2-3	once	.	TGCGCCAGCAGTGAGTCGGGTACAGATACGCAGTATTTT	CASSESGTDTQYF
TRBV19	TRBJ1-2	once	.	TGTGCCAGTACCCCCGGCAGGTCCTATGGCTACACCTTC	CASTPGRSYGYTF
TRBV19	TRBJ2-1	.	.	TGTGCCAGTAGTACGCGACAGATGCACAATGAGCAGTTCTTC	CASSTRQMHNEQFF
TRBV28	TRBJ1-5	.	.	TGTGCCAGCAGCCCCGGAGGGGGGGACCTCAATCAGCCCCAGCATTTT	CASSPGGGDLNQPQHF
TRBV7-2	TRBJ2-5	.	TRBD1	TGTGCCAGCAGCAAAGAGGGACAGTACCAAGAGACCCAGTACTTC	CASSKEGQYQETQYF
TRBV7-2	TRBJ2-1	.	.	TGTGCCAGCAGCCTCGGGGACCTCACACAGTTCTTC	CASSLGDLTQFF
TRBV30	TRBJ2-2	few	TRBD2	TGTGCCTGGAGGGAGCGGGGGCAGAGCACCGGGGAGCTGTTTTTT	CAWRERGQSTGELFF
TRBV7-9	TRBJ2-3	few	TRBD2	TGTGCCATCCTGCCGGGGGGGGATACGCAGTATTTT	CAILPGGDTQYF
TRBV10-3	TRBJ1-2	.	.	TGTGCCATCAGCAGTGGCCAGAACTATGGCTACACCTTC	CAISSGQNYGYTF
TRBV18	TRBJ2-7	.	TRBD1	TGTGCCAGCTCGCTACAGGGGGCTGCCTACGAGCAGTACTTC	CASSLQGAAYEQYF
TRBV11-2	TRBJ2-7	once	.	TGTGCCAGCAGCATTGACCGATCCTACGAGCAGTACTTC	CASSIDRSYEQYF
TRBV4-1	TRBJ1-1	.	.	TGCGCCAGCAGCCAGCAAAACTTTCTCGGGGGACTGGTCACTGAAGCTTTCTTT	CASSQQNFLGGLVTEAFF
TRBV10-3	TRBJ2-7	.	.	TGTGCCATCAGTGGGGGTCTCGGCGCCTACGAGCAGTACTTC	CAISGGLGAYEQYF
TRBV7-8	TRBJ2-1	.	.	TGTGCCAGCAGCTCTTCCCAGGGGGGAAATGAGCAGTTCTTC	CASSSSQGGNEQFF
TRBV7-8	TRBJ1-4	.	.	TGTGCCAGCAGCTCGCACCCAGACGCAGCTGGTAATGAAAAACTGTTTTTT	CASSSHPDAAGNEKLFF
TRBV6-5	TRBJ1-1	.	.	TGTGCCAGCAGCCCACCTAGGGGTGGCGGAGCTTTCTTT	CASSPPRGGGAFF